The 8 T cell receptor beta chains presented below share a single source sample, sequenced in a study of T cell repertoires in cytomegalovirus infection. TCRdb recomputed calls from the reads with MiXCR, one row per CDR3 protein. This table holds a few hundred thousand distinct CDR3 sequences, about 44% found once. Their specific antigens are unknown. The input for sequencing was cultured PBMCs, taken from culture after CMV antigen stimulation. All receptors come from a human donor in good health (CMV status not recorded). Some clones in this sample may be carry-over from other donors' samples.

This chain links TRBV5-1 with TRBJ2-5, with TRBD1 identical over 7 bases. The CDR3 covers 13 residues. J gave up 3 bases and V 5 bases, and 4 bases lay outside the gene matches. Germline CDR1 is SGHRS and CDR2 is YFSETQ. CDR3 in amino acids: CASRTGTEETQYF. Here the CDR3 DNA reads TGCGCCAGCAGAACGGGGACAGAAGAGACCCAGTACTTC.

The J gene is TRBJ1-5, the V gene TRBV7-2; D possibly corresponds to TRBD1 (5 bases). This CDR3 has 14 residues. V lost 3 bases, J lost 5 bases, and 11 bases lay in between. Germline V gene sequence: CDR1 SGHTA, CDR2 FQGNSA. CDR3 in DNA: TGTGCCAGCAGCTTTCGGGGGATCCATCAGCCCCAGCATTTT. This gives the protein CASSFRGIHQPQHF.

V usage is TRBV27 and J usage is TRBJ1-1; D perhaps matches TRBD1 (5 bases). Germline V gives CDR1 MNHEY, CDR2 SMNVEV (reference sequence). The CDR3 contains 16 residues. The ends were cut back, 0 bases at V and 5 bases at J, with 16 bases in the middle. As DNA, the CDR3 is TGTGCCAGCAGTTTATCGACCCCCCCCGGGGGGACTGAAGCTTTCTTT. It codes for CASSLSTPPGGTEAFF.

The chain combines TRBV28 with TRBJ2-1; 7 bases map to TRBD2. The CDR3 has 18 amino acids. V lost 3 bases to trimming and J lost 3 bases; unmatched junction nucleotides: 14. Per germline, CDR1 MDHEN and CDR2 SYDVKM. Here the CDR3 reads CASSFQEAWGGYYNEQFF. The CDR3 DNA is TGTGCCAGCAGTTTCCAGGAAGCTTGGGGGGGTTACTACAATGAGCAGTTCTTC. Complete variable domain (other parts from reference TRBV28 and TRBJ2-1): DVKVTQSSRYLVKRTGEKVFLECVQDMDHENMFWYRQDPGLGLRLIYFSYDVKMKEKGDIPEGYSVSREKKERFSLILESASTNQTSMYLCASSFQEAWGGYYNEQFFGPGTRLTVL.

The gene calls are TRBV7-9 and TRBJ2-1, with 10 bases aligning to TRBD2. The CDR3 has 17 residues. J was trimmed by 0 bases and V by 4 bases; bases with no gene match: 6. Germline loops: CDR1 SEHNR, CDR2 FQNEAQ (reference sequence). The DNA for the CDR3 is TGTGCCAGCAGCTCCACTAGCGGGATTCCCTCCTACAATGAGCAGTTCTTC. Translated: CASSSTSGIPSYNEQFF. Using reference TRBV7-9 and TRBJ2-1 for the parts outside the CDR3, the full variable domain is DTGVSQNPRHKITKRGQNVTFRCDPISEHNRLYWYRQTLGQGPEFLTYFQNEAQLEKSRLLSDRFSAERPKGSFSTLEIQRTEQGDSAMYLCASSSTSGIPSYNEQFFGPGTRLTVL.

This chain links TRBV7-6 with TRBJ2-7; D is perhaps TRBD2 (5 bases). CDR1 is SGHVS and CDR2 is FNYEAQ in the germline V gene. This CDR3 has 18 amino acids. The V gene lost 4 bases and the J gene lost 0 bases, with 22 bases spanning the gap. CDR3 DNA: TGTGCCAGCAGCTCGCCCTACTCGGGCAGCGGAGTCTCCTACGAGCAGTACTTC. The encoded protein is CASSSPYSGSGVSYEQYF.

A single count supports this clonotype. The CDR3 nucleotides read TGCAGTGCTAGGTCGGACAAGAACACTGAAGCTTTCTTT. It encodes CSARSDKNTEAFF. The chain couples TRBV20-1 to TRBJ1-1, with D maybe TRBD1 (5 bases). Germline CDR1 and CDR2: DFQATT and SNEGSKA (reference sequence). Trimming left V 3 bases short and J 1 base short, with 9 bases between. This CDR3 is 13 amino acids long.

V usage is TRBV19 and J usage is TRBJ2-4; D may be TRBD1 (5 bases). The CDR3 totals 16 residues. Germline V gene sequence: CDR1 LNHDA, CDR2 SQIVND (reference sequence). Deletions cut 0 bases from V and 1 base from J, with 10 bases between. CDR3 nucleotide sequence: TGTGCCAGTAGTATAGAGGCAGGGATGGCCAAAAACATTCAGTACTTC. Translated: CASSIEAGMAKNIQYF.